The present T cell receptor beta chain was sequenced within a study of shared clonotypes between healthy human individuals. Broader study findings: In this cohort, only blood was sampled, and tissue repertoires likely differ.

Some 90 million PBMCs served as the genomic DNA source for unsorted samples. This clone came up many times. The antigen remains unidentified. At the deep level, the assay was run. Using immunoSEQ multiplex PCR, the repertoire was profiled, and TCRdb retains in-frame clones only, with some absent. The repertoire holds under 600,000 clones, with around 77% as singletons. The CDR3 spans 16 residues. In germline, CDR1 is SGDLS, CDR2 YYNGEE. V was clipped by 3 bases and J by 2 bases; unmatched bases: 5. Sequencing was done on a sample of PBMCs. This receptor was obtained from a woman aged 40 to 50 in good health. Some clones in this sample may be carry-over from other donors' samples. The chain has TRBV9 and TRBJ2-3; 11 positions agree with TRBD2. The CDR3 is CASSGLAGQITDTQYF. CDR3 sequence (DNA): TGTGCCAGCAGCGGACTAGCGGGACAAATCACAGATACGCAGTATTTT.